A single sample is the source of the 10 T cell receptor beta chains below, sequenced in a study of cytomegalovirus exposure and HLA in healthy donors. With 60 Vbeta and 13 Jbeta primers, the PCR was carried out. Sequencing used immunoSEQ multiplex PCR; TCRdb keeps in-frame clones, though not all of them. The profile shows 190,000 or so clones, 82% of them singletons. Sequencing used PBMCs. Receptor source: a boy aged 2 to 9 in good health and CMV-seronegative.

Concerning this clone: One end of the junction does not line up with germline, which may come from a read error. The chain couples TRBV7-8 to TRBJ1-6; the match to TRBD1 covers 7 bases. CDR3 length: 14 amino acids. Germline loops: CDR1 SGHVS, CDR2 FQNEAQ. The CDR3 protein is CVSSSGQDNSPLHF. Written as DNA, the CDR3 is TGTGTCAGCAGCTCCGGACAGGACAATTCACCCCTCCACTTT.

The chain's CDR3 is CASSRGSGGARDTQYF. CDR3 nucleotide sequence: TGTGCCAGCAGCCGGGGGAGCGGGGGGGCCAGGGATACGCAGTATTTT. This chain uses TRBV25-1 with TRBJ2-3, with 10 bases fitting TRBD2. CDR3 length: 16 amino acids. Germline CDR1 reads MGHDK; CDR2 reads SYGVNS. The ends lost 6 bases at V and 6 bases at J; junction bases unmatched: 12. Together with reference TRBV25-1 and TRBJ2-3, the CDR3 gives the full variable domain: EADIYQTPRYLVIGTGKKITLECSQTMGHDKMYWYQQDPGMELHLIHYSYGVNSTEKGDLSSESTVSRIRTEHFPLTLESARPSHTSQYLCASSRGSGGARDTQYFGPGTRLTVL.

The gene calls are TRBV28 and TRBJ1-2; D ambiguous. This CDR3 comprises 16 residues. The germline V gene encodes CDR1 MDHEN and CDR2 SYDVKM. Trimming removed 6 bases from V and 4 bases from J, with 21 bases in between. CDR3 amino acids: CASSDRIWARVYGYTF. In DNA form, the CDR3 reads TGTGCCAGCAGCGATCGGATTTGGGCGCGGGTCTATGGCTACACCTTC.

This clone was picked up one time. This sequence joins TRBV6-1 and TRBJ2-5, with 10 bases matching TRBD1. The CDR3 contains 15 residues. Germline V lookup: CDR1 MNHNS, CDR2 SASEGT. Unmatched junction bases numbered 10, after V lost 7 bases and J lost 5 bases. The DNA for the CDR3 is TGTGCCAGCACCCGCGACAGGGGGCGGTGGGAGACCCAGTACTTC. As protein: CASTRDRGRWETQYF.

The CDR3 nucleotides read TGTGCCAGCTCACTTCTGGAGGGCGGATTCTACGAGCAGTACTTC. Protein product: CASSLLEGGFYEQYF. The chain has TRBV18 and TRBJ2-7; D may be TRBD2 (6 bases). V lost 4 bases to trimming and J lost 3 bases, with 16 bases between them. This CDR3 spans 15 amino acids. Germline V lookup: CDR1 KGHSH, CDR2 LQKENI. The variable domain in full, with the rest retrieved from reference TRBV18 and TRBJ2-7, is NAGVMQNPRHLVRRRGQEARLRCSPMKGHSHVYWYRQLPEEGLKFMVYLQKENIIDESGMPKERFSAEFPKEGPSILRIQQVVRGDSAAYFCASSLLEGGFYEQYFGPGTRLTVT.

CDR3 DNA sequence: TGTGCCAGCTCACCACCTAACGGGGGGCGGGGCACAGATACGCAGTATTTT. Translation: CASSPPNGGRGTDTQYF. The chain joins TRBV18 to TRBJ2-3, with D perhaps TRBD2 (7 bases). Trimming shortened V by 0 bases and J by 1 base, and 14 bases separated the two germline ends. This CDR3 has 17 amino acids. In germline, CDR1 is KGHSH, CDR2 LQKENI.

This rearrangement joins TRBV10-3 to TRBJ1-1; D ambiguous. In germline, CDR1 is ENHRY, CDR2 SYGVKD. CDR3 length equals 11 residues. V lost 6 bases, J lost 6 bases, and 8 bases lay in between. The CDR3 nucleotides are TGTGCCATCAGAGACCGGGCTGAAGCTTTCTTT. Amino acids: CAIRDRAEAFF.

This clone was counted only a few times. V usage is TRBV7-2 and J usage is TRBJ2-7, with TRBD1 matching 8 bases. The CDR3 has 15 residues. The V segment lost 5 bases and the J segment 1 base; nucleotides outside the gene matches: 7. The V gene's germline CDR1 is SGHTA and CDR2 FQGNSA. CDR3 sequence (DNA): TGTGCCAGCAGCCCGCAGACAGGGGCGTCCTACGAGCAGTACTTC. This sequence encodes CASSPQTGASYEQYF.

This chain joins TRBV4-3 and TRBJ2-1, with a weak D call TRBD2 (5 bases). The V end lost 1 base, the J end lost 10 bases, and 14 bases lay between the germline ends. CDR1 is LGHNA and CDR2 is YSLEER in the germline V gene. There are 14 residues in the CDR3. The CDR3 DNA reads TGCGCCAGCAGCCAAGTCCGGCGGGCCAGGGAGCAGTTCTTC. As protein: CASSQVRRAREQFF.

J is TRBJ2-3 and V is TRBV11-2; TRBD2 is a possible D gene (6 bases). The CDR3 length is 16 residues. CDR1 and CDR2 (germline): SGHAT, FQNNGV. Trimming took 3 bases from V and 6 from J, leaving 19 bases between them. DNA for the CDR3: TGTGCCAGCAGCTTGATTCCCGGGACTCCCCCGGATACGCAGTATTTT. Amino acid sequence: CASSLIPGTPPDTQYF.